This is a list of T cell receptor beta chains from one sample in a study of beta chain features in type 1 diabetes. Sequenced by immunoSEQ multiplex PCR; TCRdb stores in-frame clones only, minus some. The profile covers approximately 160,000 clones, with around 8.5% appearing a single time and approximately 0.69% taken by the ten largest. Sequencing was performed on central memory CD4+ T cells from blood. The receptors here all came from a young man in good health. CDR3s include the opening cysteine and the closing phenylalanine or tryptophan. Fields, in order: J gene, D gene, clone size, V gene, CDR3 DNA, CDR3 protein. A D gene is named only where the DNA matches it firmly. Clone size is stated in some rows and not others, as once, few, many or a class when expanded.

j_gene: TRBJ1-2
d_gene: TRBD1
abundance: -
v_gene: TRBV6-5
CDR3nt: TGTGCCAGCAGTAAATGGGACAGAGACTATGGCTACACCTTC
CDR3aa: CASSKWDRDYGYTF

j_gene: TRBJ2-7
d_gene: TRBD1
abundance: few
v_gene: TRBV28
CDR3nt: TGTGCCGCTTTAGGGGACAGGGTAACCGAGCAGTACTTC
CDR3aa: CAALGDRVTEQYF

j_gene: TRBJ2-5
d_gene: -
abundance: many
v_gene: TRBV28
CDR3nt: TGTGCCAGCCGAGAGGGGGGGCTGGGGGAGACCCAGTACTTC
CDR3aa: CASREGGLGETQYF

j_gene: TRBJ1-1
d_gene: TRBD1
abundance: few
v_gene: TRBV14
CDR3nt: TGTGCCAGCAGCCGGACAGGGGGGCCTCGCCGCACTGAAGCTTTCTTT
CDR3aa: CASSRTGGPRRTEAFF

j_gene: TRBJ2-1
d_gene: TRBD1
abundance: few
v_gene: TRBV6-6
CDR3nt: TGTGCCAGCAGCCTCCGAAGGACAGGGGTCAATGAGCAGTTCTTC
CDR3aa: CASSLRRTGVNEQFF

j_gene: TRBJ1-1
d_gene: -
abundance: -
v_gene: TRBV11-2
CDR3nt: TGTGCCAGCAGCTTAGAGCAGGGAACTGAAGCTTTCTTT
CDR3aa: CASSLEQGTEAFF

j_gene: TRBJ2-7
d_gene: TRBD1
abundance: few
v_gene: TRBV28
CDR3nt: TGTGCCAGCAGTGCTGGGGACAGGCCCTACGAGCAGTACTTC
CDR3aa: CASSAGDRPYEQYF

j_gene: TRBJ2-3
d_gene: TRBD2
abundance: -
v_gene: TRBV5-1
CDR3nt: TGCGCCAGCAGACTAGGACTAGCGGGTTCAGATACGCAGTATTTT
CDR3aa: CASRLGLAGSDTQYF

j_gene: TRBJ2-5
d_gene: -
abundance: few
v_gene: TRBV19
CDR3nt: TGTGCCAGTAGCAATAGCCGCCAAGAGACCCAGTACTTC
CDR3aa: CASSNSRQETQYF

j_gene: TRBJ1-2
d_gene: -
abundance: few
v_gene: TRBV7-2
CDR3nt: TGTGCCAGCAGCTTAGCGGGGCAAGATAGCTACACCTTC
CDR3aa: CASSLAGQDSYTF

j_gene: TRBJ2-3
d_gene: TRBD2
abundance: -
v_gene: TRBV27
CDR3nt: TGTGCCAGCAGTTTTCATATAGCGGGGGGAGGAGATACGCAGTATTTT
CDR3aa: CASSFHIAGGGDTQYF

j_gene: TRBJ2-3
d_gene: -
abundance: few
v_gene: TRBV7-6
CDR3nt: TGTGCCAGCAGGCCAGGACAGAGATACACAGATACGCAGTATTTT
CDR3aa: CASRPGQRYTDTQYF

j_gene: TRBJ2-3
d_gene: TRBD2
abundance: few
v_gene: TRBV5-1
CDR3nt: TGCGCCAGCAGCTTGGAATCTAGCGGGGCCGGAGATACGCAGTATTTT
CDR3aa: CASSLESSGAGDTQYF

j_gene: TRBJ2-1
d_gene: TRBD2
abundance: -
v_gene: TRBV11-2
CDR3nt: TGTGCCAGCAGCGACCTAGCGGGGTCCTACAATGAGCAGTTCTTC
CDR3aa: CASSDLAGSYNEQFF

j_gene: TRBJ1-1
d_gene: -
abundance: -
v_gene: TRBV11-1
CDR3nt: TGTGCCAGCAGGTTACGTGCGGGGGACACTGAAGCTTTCTTT
CDR3aa: CASRLRAGDTEAFF

j_gene: TRBJ2-1
d_gene: TRBD2
abundance: many
v_gene: TRBV13
CDR3nt: TGTGCCACCACCTTGACTAGCGGGGGCTACAATGAGCAGTTCTTC
CDR3aa: CATTLTSGGYNEQFF

j_gene: TRBJ2-7
d_gene: TRBD2
abundance: few
v_gene: TRBV5-1
CDR3nt: TGCGCCAGCAGCTTGGGCGGGAGTACCTACGAGCAGTACTTC
CDR3aa: CASSLGGSTYEQYF

j_gene: TRBJ2-5
d_gene: -
abundance: few
v_gene: TRBV7-9
CDR3nt: TGTGCCAGCAGCTTACCTACTAGAGGTTACACCCAGTACTTC
CDR3aa: CASSLPTRGYTQYF

j_gene: TRBJ2-6
d_gene: TRBD1
abundance: few
v_gene: TRBV28
CDR3nt: TGTGCCAGCAGTTCGACCGGGACAGCATCTGGGGCCAACGTCCTGACTTTC
CDR3aa: CASSSTGTASGANVLTF

j_gene: TRBJ2-3
d_gene: -
abundance: -
v_gene: TRBV11-3
CDR3nt: TGTGCCAGCAGCTTAATCGGGAGAGTTACAGATACGCAGTATTTT
CDR3aa: CASSLIGRVTDTQYF

j_gene: TRBJ2-7
d_gene: TRBD1
abundance: -
v_gene: TRBV4-3
CDR3nt: TGCGCCAGCAGCCAAGTTCGGACAGGGTTTTACGAGCAGTACTTC
CDR3aa: CASSQVRTGFYEQYF

j_gene: TRBJ2-1
d_gene: TRBD2
abundance: few
v_gene: TRBV10-3
CDR3nt: TGTGCCATCAGTGAGTCGACGGGTGGACTAGCTCAGTTCTTC
CDR3aa: CAISESTGGLAQFF

j_gene: TRBJ2-7
d_gene: -
abundance: -
v_gene: TRBV30
CDR3nt: TGTGCCTGGAGTGGCCGGTCCTCCAGGGAAGAGCAGTACTTC
CDR3aa: CAWSGRSSREEQYF

j_gene: TRBJ1-5
d_gene: -
abundance: few
v_gene: TRBV2
CDR3nt: TGTGCCAGCAGTGTTTACAGGAGCAATCAGCCCCAGCATTTT
CDR3aa: CASSVYRSNQPQHF

j_gene: TRBJ2-2
d_gene: -
abundance: -
v_gene: TRBV7-2
CDR3nt: TGCGCCAGCAGCCAAGTGGCAGCGAACACCGGGGAGCTGTTTTTT
CDR3aa: CASSQVAANTGELFF

j_gene: TRBJ1-2
d_gene: TRBD1
abundance: few
v_gene: TRBV7-8
CDR3nt: TGTGCCAGCAGCTTAGTGGGGACAGCTAACTATGGCTACACCTTC
CDR3aa: CASSLVGTANYGYTF

j_gene: TRBJ2-2
d_gene: -
abundance: few
v_gene: TRBV7-3
CDR3nt: TGTGCCAGCAGCTTCCAGGGCCCCCCAGGGGAGCTGTTTTTT
CDR3aa: CASSFQGPPGELFF

j_gene: TRBJ2-5
d_gene: -
abundance: few
v_gene: TRBV30
CDR3nt: TGTGCCTGCACTAGGGTCTCCCTGGAGACCCAGTACTTC
CDR3aa: CACTRVSLETQYF

j_gene: TRBJ2-5
d_gene: -
abundance: -
v_gene: TRBV2
CDR3nt: TGTGCCACAGGGGAGGGAAGGGGCCAAGAGACCCAGTACTTC
CDR3aa: CATGEGRGQETQYF

j_gene: TRBJ1-5
d_gene: TRBD1
abundance: few
v_gene: TRBV18
CDR3nt: TGTGCCAGCTCACCATCTTTGGGAGGACAGGGGAATCAGCCCCAGCATTTT
CDR3aa: CASSPSLGGQGNQPQHF

j_gene: TRBJ2-7
d_gene: -
abundance: -
v_gene: TRBV4-1
CDR3nt: TGCGCCAGCAGCCAAGACGGGTACGAGCAGTACTTC
CDR3aa: CASSQDGYEQYF

j_gene: TRBJ2-5
d_gene: TRBD2
abundance: few
v_gene: TRBV27
CDR3nt: TGTGCCAGCAATCACCGGGGGGGCGAGACCCAGTACTTC
CDR3aa: CASNHRGGETQYF

j_gene: TRBJ1-6
d_gene: -
abundance: few
v_gene: TRBV2
CDR3nt: TGTGCCAGCAGTGAAGCGCTTCTCGGGAATTCACCCCTCCACTTT
CDR3aa: CASSEALLGNSPLHF

j_gene: TRBJ1-2
d_gene: TRBD1
abundance: -
v_gene: TRBV7-2
CDR3nt: TGTGCCAGCAGCCAACGAGCCGGGACAGGAATCGCCTACACCTTC
CDR3aa: CASSQRAGTGIAYTF

j_gene: TRBJ2-7
d_gene: TRBD1
abundance: -
v_gene: TRBV4-3
CDR3nt: TGCGCCAGCAGCCAAGATCCGAGAGGGGGCGGCTACGAGCAGTACTTC
CDR3aa: CASSQDPRGGGYEQYF

j_gene: TRBJ2-7
d_gene: TRBD1
abundance: few
v_gene: TRBV19
CDR3nt: TGTGCCAGTAGTTGCCGGGACAGGGTTTGCGAGCAGTACTTC
CDR3aa: CASSCRDRVCEQYF

j_gene: TRBJ2-1
d_gene: TRBD2
abundance: few
v_gene: TRBV5-1
CDR3nt: TGCGCCAGCGCGCTAGCGGGAGGGATTCGACTCTACAATGAGCAGTTCTTC
CDR3aa: CASALAGGIRLYNEQFF

j_gene: TRBJ1-1
d_gene: -
abundance: few
v_gene: TRBV18
CDR3nt: TGTGCCAGCTCAGCAACCAGGAACACTGAAGCTTTCTTT
CDR3aa: CASSATRNTEAFF

j_gene: TRBJ1-1
d_gene: TRBD1
abundance: few
v_gene: TRBV10-3
CDR3nt: TGTGCCATCAGAGACAGGGCGAGGAACACTGAAGCTTTCTTT
CDR3aa: CAIRDRARNTEAFF

j_gene: TRBJ2-1
d_gene: -
abundance: -
v_gene: TRBV7-2
CDR3nt: TGTGCCAGCAGCTTTTCGGGGGTCCCCTCCTACAATGAGCAGTTCTTC
CDR3aa: CASSFSGVPSYNEQFF

j_gene: TRBJ1-2
d_gene: -
abundance: few
v_gene: TRBV4-3
CDR3nt: TGCGCCAGCAGCCAAGACTGGAGGGCGCGAGGCTATGGCTACACCTTC
CDR3aa: CASSQDWRARGYGYTF

j_gene: TRBJ2-7
d_gene: TRBD2
abundance: few
v_gene: TRBV7-2
CDR3nt: TGTGCCAGCAGCTCATGGCGGGAGGGCCTTTACGAGCAGTACTTC
CDR3aa: CASSSWREGLYEQYF

j_gene: TRBJ1-1
d_gene: -
abundance: -
v_gene: TRBV27
CDR3nt: TGTGCCAGCTTCGATTGGGGCCTGAACACTGAAGCTTTCTTT
CDR3aa: CASFDWGLNTEAFF

j_gene: TRBJ2-5
d_gene: TRBD2
abundance: -
v_gene: TRBV7-2
CDR3nt: TGTGCCAGCAGTCTTAGCGGGGGGGCAACCCAGGAGACCCAGTACTTC
CDR3aa: CASSLSGGATQETQYF

j_gene: TRBJ2-3
d_gene: TRBD2
abundance: -
v_gene: TRBV29-1
CDR3nt: TGCAGCGTTGGAGGGGCGGGGGGGCAAGATACGCAGTATTTT
CDR3aa: CSVGGAGGQDTQYF

j_gene: TRBJ1-6
d_gene: -
abundance: -
v_gene: TRBV4-2
CDR3nt: TGTGCCAGCAGCCAAGTCGGGAGTCGAAATTCACCCCTCCACTTT
CDR3aa: CASSQVGSRNSPLHF

j_gene: TRBJ1-4
d_gene: -
abundance: few
v_gene: TRBV4-3
CDR3nt: TGCGCCAGCAGCCAAGATCCAGGGCTGGCTAATGAAAAACTGTTTTTT
CDR3aa: CASSQDPGLANEKLFF

j_gene: TRBJ2-6
d_gene: TRBD1
abundance: few
v_gene: TRBV18
CDR3nt: TGTGCCAGCTCCCAGGGGGCGCGGGGGGCCAACGTCCTGACTTTC
CDR3aa: CASSQGARGANVLTF

j_gene: TRBJ2-2
d_gene: -
abundance: -
v_gene: TRBV7-2
CDR3nt: TGTGCCAGCAGTATGGCGGGGACTGGGGTGCTGTTTTTT
CDR3aa: CASSMAGTGVLFF

j_gene: TRBJ1-5
d_gene: TRBD1
abundance: -
v_gene: TRBV30
CDR3nt: TGTGCCTGGAGCCTCAAGACAGGGGTGGGCAATCAGCCCCAGCATTTT
CDR3aa: CAWSLKTGVGNQPQHF

j_gene: TRBJ1-5
d_gene: TRBD1
abundance: -
v_gene: TRBV6-5
CDR3nt: TGTGCCAGCAGGCGACAGGGGGATGGCAATCAGCCCCAGCATTTT
CDR3aa: CASRRQGDGNQPQHF

j_gene: TRBJ2-3
d_gene: -
abundance: few
v_gene: TRBV7-6
CDR3nt: TGTGCCAGCAGCAAGGGAGGTGGGGTAGATACGCAGTATTTT
CDR3aa: CASSKGGGVDTQYF

j_gene: TRBJ2-3
d_gene: TRBD2
abundance: few
v_gene: TRBV7-8
CDR3nt: TGTGCCAGCAGCCAACTAGCGGGAGGGTACGGCACAGATACGCAGTATTTT
CDR3aa: CASSQLAGGYGTDTQYF

j_gene: TRBJ1-1
d_gene: -
abundance: -
v_gene: TRBV7-2
CDR3nt: TGTGCCAGCAGCTTAGTGGCGGACAGTGAAGCTTTCTTT
CDR3aa: CASSLVADSEAFF

j_gene: TRBJ2-1
d_gene: TRBD2
abundance: -
v_gene: TRBV30
CDR3nt: TGTGCCTGGAAGGGGCGGGCGGGAGGAGGTCTCTCCTACAATGAGCAGTTCTTC
CDR3aa: CAWKGRAGGGLSYNEQFF